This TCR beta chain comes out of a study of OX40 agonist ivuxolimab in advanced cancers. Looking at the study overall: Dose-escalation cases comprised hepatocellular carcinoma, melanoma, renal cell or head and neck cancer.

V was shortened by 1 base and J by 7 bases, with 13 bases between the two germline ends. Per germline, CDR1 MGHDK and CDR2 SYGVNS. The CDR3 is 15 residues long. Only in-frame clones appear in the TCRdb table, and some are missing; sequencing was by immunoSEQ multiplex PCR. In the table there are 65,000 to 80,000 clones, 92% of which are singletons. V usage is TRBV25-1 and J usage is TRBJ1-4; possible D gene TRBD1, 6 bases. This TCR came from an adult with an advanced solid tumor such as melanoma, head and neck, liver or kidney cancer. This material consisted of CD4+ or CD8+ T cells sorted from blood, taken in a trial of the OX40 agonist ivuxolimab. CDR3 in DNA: TGTGCCAGCAGTGAATGGGGACGGGGGGCTGAAAAACTGTTTTTT. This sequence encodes CASSEWGRGAEKLFF.